This TCR beta chain derives from a study of blood T cell repertoires in COVID-19. The method was immunoSEQ multiplex PCR; TCRdb's version includes in-frame clones alone and lacks a portion of them. The sample carries over 200,000 clones, 83% recorded once. The CDR3 consists of 11 residues. V shed 7 bases and J 5 bases; nucleotides not matched to a gene: 1. Germline V CDR1 and CDR2: DFQATT, SNEGSKA (reference sequence). Sequencing was carried out using peripheral blood. The chain is built from TRBV20-1 and TRBJ2-3; 9 positions agree with TRBD2. This receptor was identified in a woman aged 25 to 39 with COVID-19, enrolled during active disease. Here the CDR3 reads CSVAGVDTQYF. CDR3 DNA: TGCAGTGTAGCGGGGGTAGATACGCAGTATTTT.